One sample yielded the 30 T cell receptor beta chains listed below, sequenced in a study of T cell repertoires in cytomegalovirus infection. MiXCR was run by TCRdb on the reads, yielding one entry per CDR3 protein. This sample has about half a million distinct CDR3 sequences; roughly a third occur once, and the top ten carry 15% to 20%. For these receptors, no antigen is known. The sample consisted of cultured PBMCs, taken from culture after CMV antigen stimulation. The receptors derive from a human donor in good health (CMV status not recorded). Some clones in this sample may be carry-over from other donors' samples.

This rearrangement joins TRBV7-8 to TRBJ2-5; D gene uncertain. Trimming took off 0 bases at V and 1 base at J, with 6 bases between the two ends. The CDR3 sequence is 14 residues long. Germline V gives CDR1 SGHVS, CDR2 FQNEAQ. CDR3 in DNA: TGTGCCAGCAGCTTAGCTTCAGCCCAAGAGACCCAGTACTTC. Translated: CASSLASAQETQYF. The variable domain in full, completed from reference TRBV7-8 and TRBJ2-5, reads GAGVSQSPRYKVAKRGQDVALRCDPISGHVSLFWYQQALGQGPEFLTYFQNEAQLDKSGLPSDRFFAERPEGSVSTLKIQRTQQEDSAVYLCASSLASAQETQYFGPGTRLLVL.

This clonotype was seen at least ten times. The CDR3 DNA reads TGTGCCAGCAGCCCTCGGGAGGGGGGATTGGAGACCCAGTACTTC. It translates to CASSPREGGLETQYF. The chain joins TRBV7-8 to TRBJ2-5; TRBD2 matches at 8 bases. The CDR3 consists of 15 residues. Trimming took 5 bases from V and 5 from J; bases not matched to a gene: 10. Germline V gene data show CDR1 as SGHVS and CDR2 as FQNEAQ.

The table lists this clonotype with a few counts. The chain carries TRBV7-2 and TRBJ2-2; no firm D call. Trimming removed 5 bases at V and 5 bases at J, with 6 bases between. This CDR3 has 12 amino acids. Germline V lookup: CDR1 SGHTA, CDR2 FQGNSA. The CDR3 DNA reads TGTGCCAGCAGCACCCCGACCGGGGAGCTGTTTTTT. Translated: CASSTPTGELFF.

This clonotype was detected only a few times. This chain joins TRBV6-2 or TRBV6-3 and TRBJ2-7; TRBD2 matches at 8 bases. The CDR3 is made up of 15 amino acids. CDR1 is MNHEY and CDR2 is SVGEGT in the germline V gene. The junction had 4 bases not matched to a gene; V was cut back by 2 bases and J by 1 base. The CDR3, as DNA: TGTGCCAGCAGTTACACGCTAGCGGGTTCCTACGAGCAGTACGTC. Its protein product is CASSYTLAGSYEQYV.

The chain couples TRBV20-1 to TRBJ2-5, with 7 bases that match TRBD1. The CDR3 runs 14 residues. The germline V gene encodes CDR1 DFQATT and CDR2 SNEGSKA (reference sequence). J lost 0 bases, V lost 5 bases, and 6 bases had no gene match. The CDR3 nucleotides read TGCAGTGCTTCGTCGACAGGGCACCAAGAGACCCAGTACTTC. It specifies CSASSTGHQETQYF.

The gene calls are TRBV4-1 and TRBJ2-1, with 9 positions matching TRBD2. There are 16 residues in the CDR3. After removal of 4 bases from V and 1 base from J, the junction contained 5 bases not matched to a gene. Germline V lookup: CDR1 MGHRA, CDR2 YSYEKL. CDR3 in DNA: TGCGCCAGCAGCCTTAGCGGGAGCCCGTCCTACAATGAGCAGTTCTTC. It is translated as CASSLSGSPSYNEQFF.

This clonotype was observed once. The chain couples TRBV6-2 or TRBV6-3 to TRBJ2-3, with D hard to call. Trimming took off 4 bases at V and 2 bases at J, with 10 bases between the two ends. CDR3 length: 14 amino acids. Germline-derived CDR1 and CDR2 are MNHEY and SVGEGT. CDR3 nucleotides: TGTGCCAGCAGTTCCTGGGCCCTCACAGATACGCAGTATTTT. Translated: CASSSWALTDTQYF.

The rearrangement uses TRBV24-1 and TRBJ1-2; TRBD1 aligns across 9 bases. After removal of 0 bases from V and 9 bases from J, the junction contained 7 bases not matched to a gene. Germline values: CDR1 KGHDR, CDR2 SFDVKD. CDR3 length: 15 residues. The CDR3, as DNA: TGTGCCACCAGTGATTTGGACAGGGGGTCATTCCGCTACACCTTC. It yields the protein CATSDLDRGSFRYTF.

The chain links TRBV27 to TRBJ1-1; possibly TRBD1 for D (5 bases). This CDR3 is 15 amino acids long. Germline CDR1 reads MNHEY; CDR2 reads SMNVEV (reference sequence). V lost 3 bases to trimming and J lost 4 bases, with 15 bases between them. CDR3 loop: CASSFTTRRGTEAFF. CDR3 sequence (DNA): TGTGCCAGCAGTTTTACTACCAGGAGGGGCACTGAAGCTTTCTTT.

The J gene is TRBJ2-3, the V gene TRBV24-1; 7 nucleotides agree with TRBD2. The V gene's germline CDR1 is KGHDR and CDR2 SFDVKD. The CDR3 is 16 amino acids. After removal of 5 bases from V and 8 bases from J, the junction contained 15 bases not matched to a gene. The chain's CDR3 is CATSGESPGGVLTQYF. The CDR3 DNA sequence: TGTGCCACCAGTGGCGAGTCTCCGGGAGGAGTACTTACGCAGTATTTT.

This clonotype was seen repeatedly, ten times or more. The rearrangement uses TRBV7-2 and TRBJ2-1; D might be TRBD1 or TRBD2, each matching 5 bases. CDR1 and CDR2 from the germline V gene are SGHTA and FQGNSA. Between the trimmed V and J ends, which lost 1 base and 0 bases, there was a span of 13 bases. CDR3 size: 17 residues. CDR3 coding DNA: TGTGCCAGCAGCTTAGGGGGCGGGCGAAGCTCCTACAATGAGCAGTTCTTC. Translated: CASSLGGGRSSYNEQFF. The variable domain in full, completed from reference TRBV7-2 and TRBJ2-1, reads GAGVSQSPSNKVTEKGKDVELRCDPISGHTALYWYRQSLGQGLEFLIYFQGNSAPDKSGLPSDRFSAERTGGSVSTLTIQRTQQEDSAVYLCASSLGGGRSSYNEQFFGPGTRLTVL.

The V gene is TRBV28, the J gene TRBJ1-2; no clear D gene. The CDR3 has 12 amino acids. The germline CDR1 and CDR2 sequences are MDHEN and SYDVKM. Trimming removed 3 bases from V and 4 bases from J, with 6 bases in between. DNA for the CDR3: TGTGCCAGCAGTTTGTCAGTCTATGGCTACACCTTC. This gives the protein CASSLSVYGYTF.

J is TRBJ2-7 and V is TRBV19; D is perhaps TRBD1 (6 bases). This CDR3 contains 14 residues. In germline, CDR1 is LNHDA, CDR2 SQIVND (reference sequence). Trimming took off 4 bases at V and 1 base at J, with 11 bases between the two ends. The CDR3 region has the DNA TGTGCCAGTAGTACCCCGGACAGATCCTACGAGCAGTACGTC. Amino acids: CASSTPDRSYEQYV.

This chain links TRBV19 with TRBJ1-1, with D unclear. The CDR3 extends over 14 amino acids. V was pared by 4 bases and J by 4 bases, with 13 bases between. The germline gives CDR1 LNHDA, CDR2 SQIVND (reference sequence). The CDR3 DNA follows: TGTGCCAGTAGTAGCGCCGGAGGAAGCACTGAAGCTTTCTTT. It specifies CASSSAGGSTEAFF.

Only a few counts were recorded for this clonotype. The rearrangement joins TRBV19 to TRBJ1-5; D is perhaps TRBD1 (6 bases). The CDR3 extends over 14 amino acids. CDR1 LNHDA and CDR2 SQIVND come from the germline V gene (reference sequence). The V end was cut by 3 bases, the J end by 5 bases, with 11 bases between. CDR3 nucleotides: TGTGCCAGTAGTATCCCAGGGGTGCATCAGCCCCAGCATTTT. Protein sequence: CASSIPGVHQPQHF. The full variable domain, completed using reference TRBV19 and TRBJ1-5, is DGGITQSPKYLFRKEGQNVTLSCEQNLNHDAMYWYRQDPGQGLRLIYYSQIVNDFQKGDIAEGYSVSREKKESFPLTVTSAQKNPTAFYLCASSIPGVHQPQHFGDGTRLSIL.

This clonotype was counted only a few times. A junction end diverges from the germline sequence, so it may reflect a read error. V and J are TRBV13 and TRBJ1-4; weak D call: TRBD1 (5 bases). Germline V lookup: CDR1 PRHDT, CDR2 FYEKMQ (reference sequence). CDR3 length equals 14 residues. The CDR3 bases are TGTGCCAGCAGCCTAGGGGAGACGTATGAAAAACTGTTTTTT. As protein: CASSLGETYEKLFF. The full variable domain, rest sourced from reference TRBV13 and TRBJ1-4, is AAGVIQSPRHLIKEKRETATLKCYPIPRHDTVYWYQQGPGQDPQFLISFYEKMQSDKGSIPDRFSAQQFSDYHSELNMSSLELGDSALYFCASSLGETYEKLFFGSGTQLSVL.

The rearrangement joins TRBV6-2 or TRBV6-3 to TRBJ1-1; D remains unclear. Trimming removed 4 bases from V and 3 bases from J, with 12 bases in between. CDR1 and CDR2 from the germline V gene are MNHEY and SVGEGT. The CDR3 is 14 residues long. The CDR3 bases are TGTGCCAGCAGTTCGTCAGGAGTGTACACTGAAGCTTTCTTT. Residues: CASSSSGVYTEAFF.

This clonotype was seen a few times. The chain recombines TRBV6-2 or TRBV6-3 with TRBJ2-3, with D maybe TRBD1 (6 bases). V shed 8 bases and J shed 2 bases, with 11 bases lying between them. This CDR3 comprises 13 residues. Germline V gene lookup returns CDR1 MNHEY and CDR2 SVGEGT. The CDR3 DNA follows: TGTGCCAGCCGGGACACCGCCACAGATACGCAGTATTTT. Protein product: CASRDTATDTQYF.

In this sample, this clonotype turned up a few times. The gene calls are TRBV28 and TRBJ2-5; TRBD2 aligns across 12 bases. This CDR3 has 16 amino acids. V dropped 5 bases and J dropped 2; count of bases not matched to a gene: 6. Germline V gene lookup returns CDR1 MDHEN and CDR2 SYDVKM. The CDR3 loop reads CASSTTSGRRQETQYF. CDR3 bases: TGTGCCAGCAGTACCACTAGCGGGAGGCGGCAAGAGACCCAGTACTTC.

CDR3 in DNA: TGTGCCAGCAGCCCGAGGACAGGGGGGACATATGGCTACACCTTC. This translates into CASSPRTGGTYGYTF. The rearrangement links TRBV4-2 to TRBJ1-2, with 10 bases that match TRBD1. Germline V lookup: CDR1 LGHNA, CDR2 YNFKEQ. The CDR3 runs 15 residues. V gave up 4 bases and J gave up 5 bases; unmatched junction bases: 7.

This clonotype was found a few times. This chain links TRBV19 with TRBJ2-3; 12 bases are a match to TRBD2. The CDR3 covers 16 residues. Germline loops: CDR1 LNHDA, CDR2 SQIVND (reference sequence). The ends lost 6 bases at V and 4 bases at J; junction bases unmatched: 8. Here the CDR3 DNA reads TGTGCCAGTAGGACTAGCGGGAGAGGGATCGCAGATACGCAGTATTTT. Amino acids: CASRTSGRGIADTQYF.

The gene calls are TRBV28 and TRBJ1-5; 7 positions match TRBD1. After removal of 2 bases from V and 2 bases from J, the junction contained 12 bases not matched to a gene. The CDR3 sequence is 18 residues long. Germline CDR1 and CDR2: MDHEN and SYDVKM. Here the CDR3 reads CASSLIGTVASRNQPQHF. The DNA for the CDR3 is TGTGCCAGCAGTTTAATCGGGACAGTAGCGTCCCGCAATCAGCCCCAGCATTTT.

The rearrangement joins TRBV7-3 to TRBJ2-1, with D perhaps matching TRBD1 (5 bases). V shed 6 bases and J shed 7 bases, with 13 bases lying between them. Germline CDR1 reads SGHTA; CDR2 reads FQGTGA. The CDR3 extends over 13 amino acids. The CDR3 DNA reads TGTGCCAGCAGTAAGGGGTCGGTGAATGAGCAGTTCTTC. Translation: CASSKGSVNEQFF. Complete variable domain (other parts from reference TRBV7-3 and TRBJ2-1): GAGVSQTPSNKVTEKGKYVELRCDPISGHTALYWYRQSLGQGPEFLIYFQGTGAADDSGLPNDRFFAVRPEGSVSTLKIQRTERGDSAVYLCASSKGSVNEQFFGPGTRLTVL.

The chain is built from TRBV14 and TRBJ2-2, with no clear D. The germline V gene has CDR1 SGHDN and CDR2 FVKESK. CDR3 length: 16 residues. V was trimmed by 0 bases and J by 5 bases, leaving 13 bases between them. Here the CDR3 DNA reads TGTGCCAGCAGCCAAGACATTGTCGACCGAACCGGGGAGCTGTTTTTT. Residues: CASSQDIVDRTGELFF.

The rearrangement joins TRBV7-2 to TRBJ1-2; 7 nucleotides line up with TRBD1. CDR1 and CDR2 (germline): SGHTA, FQGNSA. With V trimmed by 5 bases and J by 0 bases, 12 bases remained unmatched. CDR3 length: 17 residues. The CDR3 bases are TGTGCCAGCAGCCGGCCCGTGGACAGGCGGCCTAACTATGGCTACACCTTC. It codes for CASSRPVDRRPNYGYTF.

This clonotype was observed a single time. The CDR3: CASGRGQGWGYLANEQFF. The CDR3 nucleotides read TGTGCCAGCGGCCGGGGACAGGGGTGGGGCTACTTGGCCAATGAGCAGTTCTTC. The rearrangement uses TRBV5-6 and TRBJ2-1; TRBD1 matches at 10 bases. With 7 bases clipped from V and 6 bases from J, the junction kept 19 bases outside the gene matches. Germline V gives CDR1 SGHDT, CDR2 YYEEEE. The CDR3 is 18 amino acids.

The rearrangement joins TRBV27 to TRBJ1-1; tentative D call: TRBD1 (6 bases). The CDR3 sequence is 16 residues long. The V end was cut by 5 bases, the J end by 2 bases, with 18 bases between. Germline CDR1 reads MNHEY; CDR2 reads SMNVEV (reference sequence). This chain's CDR3 is CASSRYRDTENTEAFF. The DNA for the CDR3 is TGTGCCAGCAGTCGCTACCGGGACACCGAAAACACTGAAGCTTTCTTT.

V usage is TRBV3-1 and J usage is TRBJ1-2; 8 nucleotides align to TRBD1. The CDR3 loop spans 14 amino acids. Looked up from germline, CDR1 is LGHDT and CDR2 is YNNKEL (reference sequence). The V segment lost 2 bases and the J segment 8 bases; nucleotides outside the gene matches: 7. The CDR3 DNA follows: TGTGCCAGCAGCCAACCGGACAGGGTCGGAGGCTACACCTTC. Translating gives CASSQPDRVGGYTF.

The table lists this clonotype with a count of one. A clone one base away is much larger, so this may be a read error. V is TRBV11-2 and J is TRBJ2-1, with 14 nucleotides matching TRBD2. CDR3 length: 16 amino acids. Losses at the gene ends were 5 bases for V and 8 bases for J; bases not matched to a gene: 8. Germline CDR1 reads SGHAT; CDR2 reads FQNNGV. CDR3 loop: CASSPRTSGRYHEQFF. In DNA, the CDR3 is TGTGCCAGCAGCCCACGGACTAGCGGGAGGTACCATGAGCAGTTCTTC.

With regard to this clonotype: The junction departs from the called germline gene at one end, perhaps through a read error. V is TRBV7-7 and J is TRBJ2-1; TRBD2 aligns across 11 bases. The CDR3 consists of 16 residues. Germline lookup yields CDR1 SSHAT and CDR2 FNYEAQ (reference sequence). CDR3 in amino acids: CASSLLAGGAYNEQFF. The CDR3 DNA reads TGTGCTAGCAGCTTGCTAGCGGGAGGAGCATACAATGAGCAGTTCTTC.